This T cell receptor beta chain was profiled in a study of post-analysis software for immune sequencing data. TCR beta cDNA libraries included unique molecular identifiers. TCRdb ran MiXCR on the PCR reads and lists one entry per CDR3 protein. Of hundreds of thousands of distinct CDR3 sequences in the sample, over 45% are singletons; the top ten hold 11%. Sample: blood. The sequence came from a girl between 2 and 10 years old with multiple sclerosis.

The chain's CDR3 is CASTHFEGLGGPHTEAFF. The DNA of the CDR3 is TGTGCCAGCACCCATTTCGAGGGGTTAGGGGGCCCTCACACTGAAGCTTTCTTT. The gene calls are TRBV9 and TRBJ1-1; 7 nucleotides align to TRBD1. CDR1 and CDR2 from the germline V gene are SGDLS and YYNGEE. The trim removed 6 bases at V and 3 bases at J, leaving 20 bases unmatched. The CDR3 loop spans 18 amino acids.